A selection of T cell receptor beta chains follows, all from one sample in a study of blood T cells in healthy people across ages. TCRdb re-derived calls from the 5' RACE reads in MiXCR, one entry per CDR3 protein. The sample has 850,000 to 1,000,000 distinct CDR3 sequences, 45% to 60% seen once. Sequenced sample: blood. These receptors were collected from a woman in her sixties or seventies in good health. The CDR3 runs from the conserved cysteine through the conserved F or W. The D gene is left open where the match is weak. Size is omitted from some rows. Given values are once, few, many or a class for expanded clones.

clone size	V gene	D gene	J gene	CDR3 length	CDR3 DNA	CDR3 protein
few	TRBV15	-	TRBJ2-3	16	TGTGCCACCAGCAGAGTGTACGGCCGCAGCACAGATACGCAGTATTTT	CATSRVYGRSTDTQYF
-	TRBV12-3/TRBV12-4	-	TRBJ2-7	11	TGTGCCAGCAGTGAGCGCGGCGAGCAGTACTTC	CASSERGEQYF
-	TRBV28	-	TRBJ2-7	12	TGTGCCAGCAGTTCCCAGTTCCCTGGGCAGTACTTC	CASSSQFPGQYF
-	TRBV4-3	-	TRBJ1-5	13	TGCGCCAGCAGCCAAGATGTTGGGCAGCCCCAGCATTTT	CASSQDVGQPQHF
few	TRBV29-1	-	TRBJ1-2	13	TGCAGCGTTGAACTCGGCCCTGACTATGGCTACACCTTC	CSVELGPDYGYTF
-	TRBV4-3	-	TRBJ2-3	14	TGCGCCAGCAGCCAAGATCTGACAGCTCGAATCGAGTATTTT	CASSQDLTARIEYF
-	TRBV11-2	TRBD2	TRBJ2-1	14	TGTGCCAGCAGCCAACGACTAGCGGGCAATGAGCAGTTCTTC	CASSQRLAGNEQFF
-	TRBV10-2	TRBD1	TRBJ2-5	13	TGCGCCAGCAAAGAAGGGGGCGTTGAGACCCAGTACTTC	CASKEGGVETQYF
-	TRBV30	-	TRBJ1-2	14	TGTGCCTGGAGCGCGGCCCGGCGTAACTATGGCTACACCTTC	CAWSAARRNYGYTF
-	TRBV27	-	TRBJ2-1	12	TGTGCCAGCAGTCAACCGGCAAGTGGGCAGTTCTTC	CASSQPASGQFF
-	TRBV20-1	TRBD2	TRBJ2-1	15	TGCAGTGCTAGTGAAACTCTAGCGGGAGTGAGTGAGCAGTTCTTC	CSASETLAGVSEQFF
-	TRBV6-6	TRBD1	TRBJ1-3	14	TGTGCCAGCGGGACAGGGCTCTCTGGAAACACCATATATTTT	CASGTGLSGNTIYF
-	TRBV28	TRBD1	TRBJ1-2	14	TGTGCCAGCAATAGTGGAAGTCCGGGACAGGGGGGCACCTTC	CASNSGSPGQGGTF
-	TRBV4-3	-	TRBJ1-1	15	TGCGCCAGCAGCCAAGAAGTGGGGTGGTACACTGAAGCTTTCTTT	CASSQEVGWYTEAFF
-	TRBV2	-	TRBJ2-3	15	TGTGCCAGTTCTCGGGAAGGAAGCGGGCCAGATACGCAGTATTTT	CASSREGSGPDTQYF
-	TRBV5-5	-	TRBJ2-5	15	TGTGCCAGCAGCTTGCAACAGGGAGGCTGGGAGACCCAGTACTTC	CASSLQQGGWETQYF
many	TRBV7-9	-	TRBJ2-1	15	TGTGCCAGCAGCTTAAAGGGTACTGGCGGGAATGAGCAGTTCTTC	CASSLKGTGGNEQFF
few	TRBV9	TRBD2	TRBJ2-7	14	TGTGCCAGCAGCGTAAGGCGGGAGGCGTACGAGCAGTACTTC	CASSVRREAYEQYF
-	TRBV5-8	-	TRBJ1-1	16	TGTGCCAGCAGCTCACTCCGGGGGCCCGGGGTCACTGAAGCTTTCTTT	CASSSLRGPGVTEAFF
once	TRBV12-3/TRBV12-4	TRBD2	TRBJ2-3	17	TGTGCCAGCAGCCCCCTCCGACTAGCAGGAACCACAGATACGCAGGATTTT	CASSPLRLAGTTDTQDF
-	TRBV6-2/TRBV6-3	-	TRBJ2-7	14	TGTGCCAGCAGCGAACGAGCAGCGGGTGACGAGCAGTACTTC	CASSERAAGDEQYF
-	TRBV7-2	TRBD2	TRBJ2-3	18	TGTGCCAGCAGCTTAGCGGGAGGACTAGCCGCTAGCACAGATACGCAGTATTTT	CASSLAGGLAASTDTQYF
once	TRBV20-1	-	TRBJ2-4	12	TGCAGTGCTGACCCGCCCTCATGGGAGCAGTACTTC	CSADPPSWEQYF
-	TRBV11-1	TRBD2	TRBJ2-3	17	TGTGCCAGCAGCTTAGCGAGGACTAGCGGGAGTGCAGATACGCAGTATTTT	CASSLARTSGSADTQYF
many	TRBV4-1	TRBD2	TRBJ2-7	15	TGCGCCAGCTCAGCCACTAGCGGGGGGCCCTACGAGCAGTACTTC	CASSATSGGPYEQYF
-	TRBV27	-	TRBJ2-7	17	TGTGCCAGCAGTTTATCGGTTCCTGGGCAGGGTTCCTACGAGCAGTACTTC	CASSLSVPGQGSYEQYF
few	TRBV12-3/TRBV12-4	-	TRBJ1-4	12	TGTGCCAGCAGTCCTGGACACGGCCCCCTGTTTTTT	CASSPGHGPLFF
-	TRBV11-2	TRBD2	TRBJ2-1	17	TGTGCCAGCAGGTTTGGGGGCGGGACTAGCGGGTTCAATGAGCAGTTCTTC	CASRFGGGTSGFNEQFF
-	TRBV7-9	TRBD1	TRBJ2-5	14	TGTACCAGCAGCAAAACAGGGGGGACGGAGACCCAGTACTTC	CTSSKTGGTETQYF